A single sample is the source of the 25 T cell receptor beta chains below, sequenced in a study of a mutant IDH1 vaccine in newly diagnosed glioma. The antigens these receptors bind are not known. Time point: week 23, last vaccination. The investigators gave 300 ug of mutant IDH1 20-mer peptide in each vaccine dose, together with topical imiquimod. Assay used: immunoSEQ multiplex PCR; TCRdb lists only in-frame clones, some missing. This sample has under 50,000 clones; approximately 89% occur once, and the top ten carry 3.9%. The sequences come from PBMCs, collected from a glioma patient whose treatment included an IDH1 peptide vaccine. Source of these receptors: a man aged 45-60 years with glioma.

V is TRBV13 and J is TRBJ2-5, with 9 bases lining up with TRBD1. This CDR3 contains 14 residues. CDR1 is PRHDT and CDR2 is FYEKMQ in the germline V gene (reference sequence). The junction had 3 bases not matched to a gene; V was cut back by 4 bases and J by 3 bases. The DNA for the CDR3 is TGTGCCAGCAGCTACAGGGGGCTTGAAGAGACCCAGTACTTC. Translated, it gives CASSYRGLEETQYF.

The rearrangement links TRBV7-7 to TRBJ2-5; TRBD1 matches 10 bases. Germline lookup yields CDR1 SSHAT and CDR2 FNYEAQ (reference sequence). This CDR3 is built from 13 residues. The CDR3 DNA reads TGTGCTAGCTCACCGGGACAGGGGAGCGACCAGTACTTC. It yields the protein CASSPGQGSDQYF.

The gene calls are TRBV7-8 and TRBJ2-7, with 9 bases that match TRBD1. There are 15 residues in the CDR3. The V gene end was trimmed by 5 bases and the J gene end by 1 base; junction bases not matched to a gene: 6. The V gene's germline CDR1 is SGHVS and CDR2 FQNEAQ. DNA of the CDR3: TGTGCCAGCAGCCGGGACAGGGCCGGGTCCTACGAGCAGTACTTC. The encoded protein is CASSRDRAGSYEQYF.

This chain uses TRBV5-1 with TRBJ2-3; D might be TRBD1 (5 bases). The V end lost 0 bases, the J end lost 6 bases, and 14 bases lay between the germline ends. Germline V CDR1 and CDR2: SGHRS, YFSETQ. This CDR3 contains 15 residues. In DNA form, the CDR3 reads TGCGCCAGCAGCTTGGGGCTAGGGGCAGGGGATACGCAGTATTTT. Translating gives CASSLGLGAGDTQYF.

The rearrangement links TRBV5-1 to TRBJ2-1; no clear D. Trimming took off 8 bases at V and 0 bases at J, with 18 bases between the two ends. This CDR3 is 16 amino acids long. Germline loops: CDR1 SGHRS, CDR2 YFSETQ. Here the CDR3 reads CARLSTGPSSYNEQFF. The CDR3 DNA follows: TGCGCCAGACTATCCACCGGGCCGAGCTCCTACAATGAGCAGTTCTTC.

This chain joins TRBV27 and TRBJ1-4; D remains ambiguous. Trimming shortened V by 0 bases and J by 5 bases, and 7 bases separated the two germline ends. The CDR3 totals 14 residues. The germline gives CDR1 MNHEY, CDR2 SMNVEV (reference sequence). This chain's CDR3 is CASSLSKPNEKLFF. The CDR3 bases are TGTGCCAGCAGTTTATCCAAACCGAATGAAAAACTGTTTTTT.

The genes are TRBV30 and TRBJ2-1; maybe TRBD2 (6 bases). The CDR3 has 11 amino acids. Germline values: CDR1 GTSNPN, CDR2 SVGIG (reference sequence). Trimming shortened V by 3 bases and J by 9 bases, and 9 bases separated the two germline ends. CDR3: CAWSWEVEQFF. The DNA of the CDR3 is TGTGCCTGGAGCTGGGAGGTTGAGCAGTTCTTC. Full variable domain (outside the CDR3, taken from reference TRBV30 and TRBJ2-1): SQTIHQWPATLVQPVGSPLSLECTVEGTSNPNLYWYRQAAGRGLQLLFYSVGIGQISSEVPQNLSASRPQDRQFILSSKKLLLSDSGFYLCAWSWEVEQFFGPGTRLTVL.

The chain uses TRBV7-2 and TRBJ1-5; a possible D gene is TRBD1 (5 bases). The CDR3 consists of 14 residues. Germline V gene data show CDR1 as SGHTA and CDR2 as FQGNSA. V was clipped by 2 bases and J by 4 bases, with 9 bases between them. The DNA for the CDR3 is TGTGCCAGCAGCTTAAGTGGGGGAAATCAGCCCCAGCATTTT. It specifies CASSLSGGNQPQHF.

This rearrangement joins TRBV27 to TRBJ1-1, with D hard to call. Between the trimmed V and J ends, which lost 4 bases and 3 bases, there was a span of 9 bases. The V gene's germline CDR1 is MNHEY and CDR2 SMNVEV (reference sequence). The CDR3 spans 13 residues. CDR3 loop: CASSSPWDTEAFF. The CDR3 DNA follows: TGTGCCAGCAGTTCCCCTTGGGACACTGAAGCTTTCTTT.

This clone was counted once. This CDR3 reads CASSLGDTSYGYTF. The CDR3, as DNA: TGCGCCAGCAGCTTGGGGGACACTTCGTATGGCTACACCTTC. This chain links TRBV5-1 with TRBJ1-2; possibly TRBD1 for D (6 bases). The germline gives CDR1 SGHRS, CDR2 YFSETQ. The V gene lost 0 bases and the J gene lost 5 bases, with 11 bases spanning the gap. The CDR3 extends over 14 amino acids. Together with reference TRBV5-1 and TRBJ1-2, the CDR3 gives the full variable domain: KAGVTQTPRYLIKTRGQQVTLSCSPISGHRSVSWYQQTPGQGLQFLFEYFSETQRNKGNFPGRFSGRQFSNSRSEMNVSTLELGDSALYLCASSLGDTSYGYTFGSGTRLTVV.

The gene calls are TRBV5-6 and TRBJ1-2; D is unresolved. The length of the CDR3 is 15 residues. Germline V gene lookup returns CDR1 SGHDT and CDR2 YYEEEE. With 0 bases removed from V and 2 bases from J, the gap between germline ends came to 11 bases. The CDR3 spells CASSLGRAQNYGYTF. The CDR3 DNA reads as TGTGCCAGCAGCTTGGGTAGGGCTCAAAACTATGGCTACACCTTC.

This chain uses TRBV25-1 with TRBJ1-4; D unresolved. Germline CDR1 reads MGHDK; CDR2 reads SYGVNS. The CDR3 has 11 residues. The V gene lost 6 bases and the J gene lost 7 bases, with 6 bases spanning the gap. CDR3 sequence (DNA): TGTGCCAGCAGAACGGGTGAAAAACTGTTTTTT. Protein sequence: CASRTGEKLFF.

This chain connects TRBV19 to TRBJ2-7; weak D call: TRBD1 (6 bases). Trimming left V 4 bases short and J 0 bases short, with 10 bases between. Germline CDR1 reads LNHDA; CDR2 reads SQIVND (reference sequence). The CDR3 loop spans 14 amino acids. The CDR3 DNA reads as TGTGCCAGTAGTAGCCGGGACACCTCCTACGAGCAGTACTTC. It is translated as CASSSRDTSYEQYF.

The V gene is TRBV5-1, the J gene TRBJ1-1; D is undetermined. Germline CDR1 reads SGHRS; CDR2 reads YFSETQ. The CDR3 loop spans 12 amino acids. V lost 6 bases and J 1 base, leaving 7 bases between the germline ends. The CDR3 protein is CASMGSNTEAFF. The DNA of the CDR3 is TGCGCCAGCATGGGGTCGAACACTGAAGCTTTCTTT. The full variable domain, in which reference TRBV5-1 and TRBJ1-1 provide the parts outside the CDR3, is KAGVTQTPRYLIKTRGQQVTLSCSPISGHRSVSWYQQTPGQGLQFLFEYFSETQRNKGNFPGRFSGRQFSNSRSEMNVSTLELGDSALYLCASMGSNTEAFFGQGTRLTVV.

The rearrangement joins TRBV2 to TRBJ1-1; 7 nucleotides line up with TRBD1. This CDR3 is built from 15 residues. Germline trimming cut 6 bases from V and 1 base from J; bases unmatched to any gene: 8. The germline V gene has CDR1 SNHLY and CDR2 FYNNEI. The CDR3 bases are TGTGCCAGCAGAATGGACAGGTCCTCGAACACTGAAGCTTTCTTT. Translated: CASRMDRSSNTEAFF. The complete variable domain, with remaining parts taken from reference TRBV2 and TRBJ1-1, reads EPEVTQTPSHQVTQMGQEVILRCVPISNHLYFYWYRQILGQKVEFLVSFYNNEISEKSEIFDDQFSVERPDGSNFTLKIRSTKLEDSAMYFCASRMDRSSNTEAFFGQGTRLTVV.

The rearrangement uses TRBV5-1 and TRBJ2-2; D unclear. There are 12 residues in the CDR3. Germline V gene lookup returns CDR1 SGHRS and CDR2 YFSETQ. Trimming removed 4 bases from V and 6 bases from J, with 7 bases in between. Here the CDR3 reads CASSTPPGELFF. The CDR3 nucleotides are TGCGCCAGCAGCACCCCCCCCGGGGAGCTGTTTTTT.

The V call is TRBV9, the J call TRBJ2-7, with 7 bases fitting TRBD2. Germline trimming cut 4 bases from V and 3 bases from J; bases unmatched to any gene: 10. This CDR3 comprises 15 residues. Germline-derived CDR1 and CDR2 are SGDLS and YYNGEE. This CDR3 reads CASSSRGLRGYEQYF. The CDR3 DNA sequence: TGTGCCAGCAGCTCAAGGGGACTAAGGGGCTACGAGCAGTACTTC.

V gene TRBV2 combines with J gene TRBJ1-5; perhaps TRBD1 as D (5 bases). V gave up 6 bases and J gave up 3 bases, with 15 bases separating them. The CDR3 sequence is 15 residues long. In germline, CDR1 is SNHLY, CDR2 FYNNEI. The CDR3 here is CASSKDQGPNQPQHF. DNA of the CDR3: TGTGCCAGCAGCAAAGACCAGGGTCCCAATCAGCCCCAGCATTTT. The full variable domain, rest sourced from reference TRBV2 and TRBJ1-5, is EPEVTQTPSHQVTQMGQEVILRCVPISNHLYFYWYRQILGQKVEFLVSFYNNEISEKSEIFDDQFSVERPDGSNFTLKIRSTKLEDSAMYFCASSKDQGPNQPQHFGDGTRLSIL.

The CDR3 region has the DNA TGTGCCAGCAGTGAAGGAGGGGCTGTTCAGCCCCAGCATTTT. Protein product: CASSEGGAVQPQHF. The chain joins TRBV6-1 to TRBJ1-5; TRBD1 is a possible D gene (5 bases). CDR3 size: 14 residues. Germline assignment: CDR1 MNHNS and CDR2 SASEGT. The germline V and J ends were trimmed by 1 base and 6 bases, with 10 bases remaining between them.

The chain uses TRBV5-4 and TRBJ1-1; D not certain. V was trimmed by 8 bases and J by 1 base, leaving 15 bases between them. Germline CDR1 SGHNT, CDR2 YYREEE (reference sequence). This CDR3 has 14 amino acids. CDR3 DNA: TGTGCCAGTCATCCGAGAACAACGAACACTGAAGCTTTCTTT. This codes for CASHPRTTNTEAFF. The whole variable domain, remainder taken from reference TRBV5-4 and TRBJ1-1, is ETGVTQSPTHLIKTRGQQVTLRCSSQSGHNTVSWYQQALGQGPQFIFQYYREEENGRGNFPPRFSGLQFPNYSSELNVNALELDDSALYLCASHPRTTNTEAFFGQGTRLTVV.

This sequence joins TRBV4-1 and TRBJ2-2; 8 bases fit TRBD2. V was pared by 5 bases and J by 1 base, with 9 bases of the junction left unmatched. This CDR3 comprises 17 residues. Germline V gene lookup returns CDR1 MGHRA and CDR2 YSYEKL. This chain's CDR3 is CASSTRQAGGNTGELFF. In nucleotides, the CDR3 is TGCGCCAGCAGCACCCGACAGGCGGGGGGGAACACCGGGGAGCTGTTTTTT.

The chain couples TRBV11-2 to TRBJ2-1; possible D gene TRBD2, 5 bases. The V end lost 0 bases, the J end lost 15 bases, and 12 bases lay between the germline ends. CDR1 and CDR2 (germline): SGHAT, FQNNGV. The CDR3 extends over 12 amino acids. The CDR3 coding sequence is TGTGCCAGCAGCTTAGATCACCCACTAGTGTTCTTC. Translated: CASSLDHPLVFF.

The CDR3 region has the DNA TGCGCCAGCAGCTCCCCGGACAGGGGAAACACCGGGGAGCTGTTTTTT. This codes for CASSSPDRGNTGELFF. This sequence joins TRBV5-1 and TRBJ2-2; the match to TRBD1 covers 9 bases. This CDR3 spans 16 amino acids. Germline CDR1 and CDR2: SGHRS and YFSETQ. The V and J ends lost 3 bases and 2 bases, in that order; junction bases with no gene match: 5.

The genes are TRBV6-1 and TRBJ2-5; D not certain. The V and J ends lost 6 bases and 5 bases respectively, with 4 bases between them. Germline V gene sequence: CDR1 MNHNS, CDR2 SASEGT. The CDR3 covers 10 residues. The CDR3 loop reads CASRGETQYF. DNA for the CDR3: TGTGCCAGCAGGGGGGAGACCCAGTACTTC.

Written as DNA, the CDR3 is TGTGCCAGCAGTCTCTGGGGGGGGCCGTACGAGCAGTACTTC. Residues: CASSLWGGPYEQYF. This sequence joins TRBV27 and TRBJ2-7; the D gene is possibly TRBD2 (7 bases). CDR3 length equals 14 residues. Trimming stripped 5 bases from V and 4 bases from J, with 15 bases between. Germline V gene sequence: CDR1 MNHEY, CDR2 SMNVEV (reference sequence).